This paragraph covers one TCR beta chain sequence. The repertoire was sequenced with immunoSEQ multiplex PCR; TCRdb's copy has only in-frame clones and lacks some. In the table there are about 310,000 clones, roughly 90% of which are singletons. Germline V gives CDR1 LNHDA, CDR2 SQIVND (reference sequence). Trimming at V came to 6 bases and at J to 3 bases, leaving 16 bases not matched to a gene. The CDR3 loop spans 18 amino acids. Those enrolled, adults aged about 18 to 95 years, came from about two dozen US areas. This sample is drawn from a study of blood T cell repertoires in COVID-19. Study-level background: Specimens from acute and convalescent COVID-19 originated in the United States, Italy and Spain.

This chain uses TRBV19 with TRBJ2-2; 7 bases are a match to TRBD2. Sequenced material: PBMCs or T cells enriched from blood (not recorded which). This receptor was identified in a woman aged 18-29 years who had recovered from COVID-19. CDR3 in amino acids: CASSPPPFAGEYTGELFF. The CDR3 DNA reads TGTGCCAGTAGCCCACCACCCTTTGCGGGAGAGTACACCGGGGAGCTGTTTTTT.